Listed below are T cell receptor beta chains from one sample, sequenced in a study of response to subunit inactivated influenza vaccine. TCRdb redid the calling of the RT-PCR reads with MiXCR, one entry per CDR3 protein. The sample consists of around 190,000 distinct CDR3 sequences, roughly 14% of them appearing once. The sample was CD8+ T cells sorted from PBMCs, taken roughly 5 days after vaccination. These receptors all come from a man aged 50-60 years who received an inactivated influenza vaccine. Both conserved end residues are part of each CDR3. The D gene is left open where the match is weak. The size of a clone is reported for some rows only, either as once, few or many, or as a class for expanded clones.

cdr3_aa cdr3_nt v_call clone_size j_call d_call
CASGRDSQETQYF TGCGCCAGCGGCCGGGACTCACAAGAGACCCAGTACTTC TRBV5-1 few TRBJ2-5 -
CASSEDRDYGYTF TGTGCCAGCAGTGAGGACAGGGATTATGGCTACACCTTC TRBV6-2/TRBV6-3 - TRBJ1-2 TRBD1
CASSILGQGDQQYF TGTGCCAGCAGTATTTTAGGACAGGGCGACCAGCAGTACTTC TRBV27 - TRBJ2-7 TRBD1
CASSWTTSGRPLNEQFF TGTGCCAGCAGCTGGACGACTAGCGGGAGGCCCCTCAATGAGCAGTTCTTC TRBV11-2 few TRBJ2-1 TRBD2
CASSLAGEFSYEQYF TGCGCCAGCAGCCTAGCGGGAGAGTTCTCCTACGAGCAGTACTTC TRBV10-2 - TRBJ2-7 TRBD2
CASSLGLAGIVSYEQYF TGCGCCAGCAGCTTAGGACTAGCGGGCATTGTCTCCTACGAGCAGTACTTC TRBV5-1 - TRBJ2-7 TRBD2
CASSLGQGLQPQHF TGTGCCAGCTCATTAGGACAGGGGCTGCAGCCCCAGCATTTT TRBV18 few TRBJ1-5 TRBD1
CASSERLAGLQETQYF TGTGCCAGTAGTGAACGACTAGCGGGCCTCCAAGAGACCCAGTACTTC TRBV19 few TRBJ2-5 TRBD2
CASSYRGLAGPYEQYF TGTGCCAGCAGTTACCGCGGACTAGCGGGACCCTACGAGCAGTACTTC TRBV6-2/TRBV6-3 few TRBJ2-7 TRBD2
CSAIDRGSSYEQYF TGCAGTGCTATCGATCGGGGGAGCTCCTACGAGCAGTACTTC TRBV20-1 - TRBJ2-7 -
CSARAPSSYNSPLHF TGCAGTGCTAGGGCACCGAGCTCCTATAATTCACCCCTCCACTTT TRBV20-1 - TRBJ1-6 -
CASRSRPETNTEAFF TGTGCCAGCAGGTCGCGGCCCGAGACGAACACTGAAGCTTTCTTT TRBV4-2 - TRBJ1-1 -
CSASLAGPFYEQFF TGCAGTGCTAGCTTAGCGGGACCCTTTTATGAGCAGTTCTTC TRBV20-1 - TRBJ2-1 TRBD2
CASSYSGQNEQYF TGTGCCAGCAGTTACTCGGGACAGAACGAGCAGTACTTC TRBV6-2/TRBV6-3 - TRBJ2-7 TRBD1
CASSLDAGNYGYTF TGCGCCAGCAGCTTGGATGCAGGGAACTATGGCTACACCTTC TRBV5-1 many TRBJ1-2 -
CASSQDGQAGVNEQFF TGCGCCAGCAGCCAAGATGGACAGGCCGGAGTCAATGAGCAGTTCTTC TRBV4-3 medium-sized TRBJ2-1 TRBD1
CASSSRQGAGANEKLFF TGTGCCAGCAGCTCCCGACAGGGGGCTGGGGCTAATGAAAAACTGTTTTTT TRBV7-9 - TRBJ1-4 TRBD1
CASSYPDGTGASHEQYF TGTGCCAGCAGCTACCCCGATGGGACAGGGGCTTCCCACGAGCAGTACTTC TRBV7-9 - TRBJ2-7 TRBD1
CASSQEHQSNQPQHF TGCGCCAGCAGCCAAGAACACCAGAGCAATCAGCCCCAGCATTTT TRBV4-1 - TRBJ1-5 -
CASRPRGGLAGGPIITDTQYF TGTGCCAGCAGACCTAGGGGGGGACTAGCGGGGGGCCCGATCATCACAGATACGCAGTATTTT TRBV6-4 few TRBJ2-3 TRBD2
CASSQEGYSWSEQYF TGCGCCAGCAGCCAAGAGGGGTACAGTTGGTCCGAGCAGTACTTC TRBV4-1 many TRBJ2-7 -
CSAPSNEKLFF TGCAGTGCGCCATCTAATGAAAAACTGTTTTTT TRBV20-1 - TRBJ1-4 -
CASSQVPVATSYNSPLHF TGTGCCAGCAGCCAGGTTCCAGTGGCTACCTCCTATAATTCACCCCTCCACTTT TRBV3-1 - TRBJ1-6 -
CASSSDSGFGANVLTF TGTGCCAGCAGCTCGGACTCTGGGTTTGGGGCCAACGTCCTGACTTTC TRBV6-2/TRBV6-3 few TRBJ2-6 -
CASRRTSGSVDEQFF TGTGCCAGCAGACGGACTAGCGGGAGTGTGGATGAGCAGTTCTTC TRBV11-2 - TRBJ2-1 TRBD2
CASSLEREGLHEQYF TGTGCCAGCAGTTTAGAGCGGGAGGGCCTGCACGAGCAGTACTTC TRBV28 - TRBJ2-7 TRBD2
CASSLGLAGSHQPQHF TGTGCCAGCAGCTTAGGTTTGGCAGGGTCTCATCAGCCCCAGCATTTT TRBV7-2 - TRBJ1-5 -
CASSPALGTGTDTQYF TGTGCCAGCTCCCCTGCTCTGGGGACAGGCACAGATACGCAGTATTTT TRBV6-2/TRBV6-3 - TRBJ2-3 TRBD1
CASSSTGGELFF TGCGCCAGCAGCTCGACAGGGGGGGAGCTGTTTTTT TRBV10-2 - TRBJ2-2 TRBD1
CSGRTSGYEQYF TGCAGCGGACGGACTAGCGGCTACGAGCAGTACTTC TRBV29-1 few TRBJ2-7 TRBD2
CASSHRKLAGISTGELFF TGTGCCAGCAGCCATCGCAAACTAGCGGGGATAAGCACCGGGGAGCTGTTTTTT TRBV3-1 few TRBJ2-2 TRBD2
CASSTVNQPQHF TGTGCCAGCAGCACAGTGAATCAGCCCCAGCATTTT TRBV7-9 few TRBJ1-5 -
CASETGIQETQYF TGTGCCAGCGAAACAGGGATCCAAGAGACCCAGTACTTC TRBV28 few TRBJ2-5 -
CASSLAQTELYNYEQYF TGTGCCAGCAGCTTAGCGCAAACAGAACTTTATAACTACGAGCAGTACTTC TRBV7-9 few TRBJ2-7 -
CSARDVSGGVRDEQFF TGCAGTGCTAGAGACGTCAGCGGGGGGGTTCGCGATGAGCAGTTCTTC TRBV20-1 - TRBJ2-1 TRBD2
CASSWGAGSLDEQFF TGTGCCAGCAGCTGGGGGGCCGGGTCACTCGATGAGCAGTTCTTC TRBV7-3 - TRBJ2-1 -
CASSLQPSTDTQYF TGTGCCAGCAGTTTACAGCCTAGCACAGATACGCAGTATTTT TRBV12-3/TRBV12-4 - TRBJ2-3 -
CASSLTGVAGADNEQFF TGTGCCAGCAGCTTAACGGGGGTAGCGGGAGCCGACAATGAGCAGTTCTTC TRBV7-3 few TRBJ2-1 TRBD2
CATSDLKGQAEQFF TGTGCCACCAGTGATTTAAAGGGACAGGCTGAGCAGTTCTTC TRBV24-1 - TRBJ2-1 TRBD1
CASSRYETGANYGYTF TGCGCCAGCAGCCGGTACGAGACAGGGGCTAACTATGGCTACACCTTC TRBV4-1 - TRBJ1-2 TRBD1
CASARKDTQYF TGTGCCAGCGCTCGAAAGGATACGCAGTATTTT TRBV18 - TRBJ2-3 -
CASSHIDSQGRTEAFF TGCGCCAGCAGCCATATAGACTCTCAGGGAAGGACTGAAGCTTTCTTT TRBV4-1 - TRBJ1-1 -
CASSLDPLAGGTYNEQFF TGCGCCAGCAGCTTGGACCCCTTGGCGGGGGGGACCTACAATGAGCAGTTCTTC TRBV5-1 many TRBJ2-1 TRBD2
CASSLYGGRGLPLGETQYF TGTGCCAGCAGTTTATACGGGGGGCGCGGACTGCCGCTAGGGGAGACCCAGTACTTC TRBV27 - TRBJ2-5 -